This T cell receptor beta chain was sequenced during a study of fetal regulatory T cell absence and autoimmunity. Overall study findings and caveats: Compared with cord blood, pancreas showed oligoclonal TCR enrichment, some clones over 80-fold.

This table comes from immunoSEQ multiplex PCR, and its TCRdb copy is limited to in-frame clones, with some not included. The sample holds more than 90,000 clones; 55% to 75% are singletons and the top ten take 2%. CDR1 is SGHDT, CDR2 YYEEEE, per germline. The CDR3 sequence is 14 residues long. V was pared by 2 bases and J by 2 bases, with 3 bases of the junction left unmatched. For this clone: Its antigen is undetermined.

The TCR was taken from a male donor with IPEX syndrome. The sequencing input was pancreas tissue. This chain joins TRBV5-6 and TRBJ1-2; 7 bases agree with TRBD1. CDR3 DNA sequence: TGTGCCAGCAGCTTAGGACAGGCGAACTATGGCTACACCTTC. Its protein is CASSLGQANYGYTF.